What follows are 18 T cell receptor beta chains derived from one specimen sequenced in a study of response to subunit inactivated influenza vaccine. TCRdb reprocessed the RT-PCR reads with MiXCR, giving one entry per CDR3 protein. The sample contains about 520,000 distinct CDR3 sequences, approximately 6.9% of which appear only once. The sequenced sample was PBMCs from blood, obtained around 25 months after vaccination. The receptor set was obtained from a man in his fifties or sixties who received an inactivated influenza vaccine.

This clonotype was picked up many times. The chain recombines TRBV12-3 or TRBV12-4 with TRBJ1-3, with D possibly matching TRBD1 (6 bases). V lost 6 bases to trimming and J lost 4 bases, with 13 bases between them. This CDR3 has 14 residues. The CDR3 protein is CASRNRDHGNTIYF. In DNA, the CDR3 is TGTGCCAGCAGAAACAGGGACCACGGAAACACCATATATTTT.

The sample holds a few counts of this clonotype. The chain uses TRBV20-1 and TRBJ1-5; D gene uncertain. CDR1 is DFQATT, CDR2 SNEGSKA, per germline (reference sequence). V lost 3 bases to trimming and J lost 4 bases, with 13 bases between them. CDR3 length: 14 amino acids. The DNA for the CDR3 is TGCAGTGCTAGTGTGCAGGTGACTAATCAGCCCCAGCATTTT. Amino acids: CSASVQVTNQPQHF.

This clonotype was recorded a few times. The chain's CDR3 is CASSPGGAGTEETQYF. CDR3 DNA: TGCGCCAGCAGCCCCGGGGGAGCGGGGACGGAAGAGACCCAGTACTTC. The rearrangement uses TRBV5-1 and TRBJ2-5, with TRBD2 identical over 7 bases. V lost 4 bases to trimming and J lost 3 bases; unmatched junction nucleotides: 12. This CDR3 region has 16 residues. Per the germline V gene, CDR1 is SGHRS and CDR2 is YFSETQ.

The genes are TRBV20-1 and TRBJ1-1, with TRBD1 as a possible D gene (6 bases). Trimming shortened V by 6 bases and J by 0 bases, and 17 bases separated the two germline ends. Per germline, CDR1 DFQATT and CDR2 SNEGSKA (reference sequence). The CDR3 has 15 residues. The CDR3 nucleotides are TGCAGTGCCCCCCCGCGGGGGCGGTTGAACACTGAAGCTTTCTTT. It encodes CSAPPRGRLNTEAFF.

This clonotype was observed a few times. The rearrangement joins TRBV4-2 to TRBJ2-1, with D possibly TRBD2 on 5 matching bases. The CDR3 extends over 17 amino acids. V was trimmed by 0 bases and J by 0 bases, leaving 12 bases between them. Germline values: CDR1 LGHNA, CDR2 YNFKEQ. CDR3: CASSQDPADSSYNEQFF. The CDR3 DNA reads TGTGCCAGCAGCCAAGATCCAGCGGATAGCTCCTACAATGAGCAGTTCTTC.

This clonotype appeared a few times. The chain recombines TRBV7-9 with TRBJ2-7, with TRBD2 identical over 9 bases. The V and J ends lost 0 bases and 3 bases, in that order; junction bases with no gene match: 6. The CDR3 is 16 residues long. Germline CDR1 is SEHNR and CDR2 is FQNEAQ (reference sequence). CDR3 residues: CASSLASGGPGYEQYF. The CDR3 region has the DNA TGTGCCAGCAGCTTAGCGAGCGGGGGGCCAGGCTACGAGCAGTACTTC.

V usage is TRBV24-1 and J usage is TRBJ2-1; 8 positions match TRBD1. CDR3 length: 12 amino acids. V was clipped by 9 bases and J by 4 bases; unmatched bases: 1. From germline, CDR1 is KGHDR and CDR2 SFDVKD. CDR3 coding DNA: TGTGCCACCGGACAGGGTTACAATGAGCAGTTCTTC. Its translation: CATGQGYNEQFF.

This clonotype was detected ten times or more. The genes are TRBV5-1 and TRBJ1-1, with TRBD1 identical over 10 bases. Germline CDR1 and CDR2: SGHRS and YFSETQ. Trimming removed 4 bases from V and 4 bases from J; junction bases left unmatched: 7. This CDR3 contains 15 residues. This chain's CDR3 is CASSPLRTGGTEAFF. The CDR3, as DNA: TGCGCCAGCAGCCCATTAAGGACAGGGGGCACTGAAGCTTTCTTT.

There are many counts of this clonotype. The junction differs from germline at one of its ends, possibly a read error. V and J are TRBV5-1 and TRBJ2-2, with a tentative D call TRBD1 (5 bases). CDR3 size: 15 residues. Germline V lookup: CDR1 SGHRS, CDR2 YFSETQ. CDR3 protein: CASSFGRANSGELFF. DNA of the CDR3: TGCGCCAGCAGCTTTGGCAGGGCGAACAGCGGGGAGCTGTTTTTT.

This clonotype was detected ten times or more. The CDR3 region is CASSGTIDRDRLYEQYF. The CDR3 nucleotides are TGCGCCAGCAGCGGGACCATCGACAGGGATAGGCTCTACGAGCAGTACTTC. The chain recombines TRBV5-1 with TRBJ2-7, with 7 bases matching TRBD1. This CDR3 is 17 amino acids long. Trimming at V came to 4 bases and at J to 3 bases, leaving 16 bases not matched to a gene. Germline CDR1 is SGHRS and CDR2 is YFSETQ.

This clonotype was counted ten times or more. The chain carries TRBV15 and TRBJ1-2; a weak D match, TRBD1 (5 bases). Trimming cost V 8 bases and J 7 bases, with 11 bases left between them. Germline loops: CDR1 LNHNV, CDR2 YYDKDF (reference sequence). The CDR3 is 11 amino acids. The CDR3 region is CATGQGGGYTF. The CDR3 DNA reads TGTGCCACCGGGCAGGGCGGTGGCTACACCTTC.

This clonotype appeared many times. The V gene is TRBV13, the J gene TRBJ2-1; 14 bases map to TRBD2. The CDR3 totals 17 residues. Per germline, CDR1 PRHDT and CDR2 FYEKMQ (reference sequence). V lost 5 bases to trimming and J lost 1 base; unmatched junction nucleotides: 4. The CDR3 DNA reads TGTGCCAGCAGCGCCAGGACTAGCGGGAGGTCCTACAATGAGCAGTTCTTC. This encodes CASSARTSGRSYNEQFF.

The chain couples TRBV11-2 to TRBJ1-2; TRBD1 is a possible D gene (6 bases). In germline, CDR1 is SGHAT, CDR2 FQNNGV. This CDR3 is built from 13 residues. Trimming shortened V by 5 bases and J by 8 bases, and 15 bases separated the two germline ends. Here the CDR3 DNA reads TGTGCCAGCAGCGAACACAGGGTCGCGGGCTACACCTTC. Translation: CASSEHRVAGYTF.

The CDR3 sequence: CASSTTRVDYGYTF. For the CDR3, the DNA is TGTGCCAGTAGTACCACCAGGGTGGACTATGGCTACACCTTC. The chain has TRBV19 and TRBJ1-2, with D possibly being TRBD1 (5 bases). V lost 4 bases and J lost 3, with 12 bases in between. This CDR3 comprises 14 residues. Germline assignment: CDR1 LNHDA and CDR2 SQIVND (reference sequence).

The CDR3, as DNA: TGTGCCAGCAGGGAAGAGCGGGACGAGCTCAATGAGCAGTTCTTC. It yields the protein CASREERDELNEQFF. The chain links TRBV28 to TRBJ2-1; 7 nucleotides match TRBD2. Germline lookup yields CDR1 MDHEN and CDR2 SYDVKM. The V and J ends lost 6 bases and 6 bases, in that order; junction bases with no gene match: 11. The CDR3 length is 15 residues.

Only a few counts were recorded for this clonotype. V and J are TRBV6-2 or TRBV6-3 and TRBJ2-1, with D possibly called TRBD1 or TRBD2 (5 bases each). V was trimmed by 6 bases and J by 5 bases, leaving 17 bases between them. CDR3 size: 15 residues. Per the germline V gene, CDR1 is MNHEY and CDR2 is SVGEGT. This chain's CDR3 is CASSRTRQPNNEQFF. As DNA, the CDR3 is TGTGCCAGCAGCCGGACTCGACAGCCTAACAATGAGCAGTTCTTC.

This clonotype has only a few counts. This chain joins TRBV12-3 or TRBV12-4 and TRBJ2-7; TRBD1 aligns across 10 bases. V lost 11 bases and J lost 6; bases outside the gene matches: 25. CDR3 length: 18 amino acids. CDR3 protein: CACSTGTGVNGGNPEQYF. CDR3 coding DNA: TGTGCCTGCTCGACCGGGACAGGGGTAAATGGCGGGAACCCCGAGCAGTACTTC.

The rearrangement joins TRBV3-1 to TRBJ2-1; no clear D. V lost 2 bases and J 4 bases, leaving 9 bases between the germline ends. The CDR3 totals 14 residues. The germline V gene has CDR1 LGHDT and CDR2 YNNKEL (reference sequence). The CDR3 here is CASSQSEQYNEQFF. CDR3 sequence (DNA): TGTGCCAGCAGCCAAAGTGAGCAGTACAATGAGCAGTTCTTC.